This T cell receptor beta chain was obtained from a study of T-cell reconstitution after alpha-beta-depleted transplantation in children. Study-level findings and limits: Expanded clones from the graft, numbering several hundred, reportedly supplied alpha-beta T cells about two months after transplant.

In germline, CDR1 is SGHNT, CDR2 YYREEE (reference sequence). Trimming removed 1 base from V and 5 bases from J; junction bases left unmatched: 7. This CDR3 is built from 15 residues. Notes on this clonotype: Its specificity is unknown.

The TCRbeta library was prepared with unique molecular identifiers. TCRdb reanalysed the PCR reads using MiXCR and keeps one entry per CDR3 protein. In the table there are some 87,000 distinct CDR3 sequences, roughly 16% of which are singletons. The sequenced sample was PBMCs, mostly from graft donor cells, obtained 180 days after TCRalphabeta/CD19-depleted stem cell transplant. This TCR came from a male patient aged 2 to 9 who had a stem cell transplant for acute lymphoblastic leukemia, so the T cells may come from the graft donor. V usage is TRBV5-4 and J usage is TRBJ1-1; TRBD1 aligns across 8 bases. The CDR3 DNA follows: TGTGCCAGCAGCTTGCCTCAGGGGGCAAGTACTGAAGCTTTCTTT. This codes for CASSLPQGASTEAFF.